This TCR beta chain derives from a study of siplizumab effects on memory and regulatory T cells. Regarding the study as a whole: Left unconfirmed was the suppressive function of proliferating Tregs from siplizumab cultures. Siplizumab conditions gave an average of around 70% Treg-derived mappable alloreactive CD4+ clones, versus about 30% for controls. Naive T cells looked more diverse than memory cells, and they looked like major contributors to the alloresponse. Naive-or-memory phenotypes were unassignable for roughly 80-96% of proliferating CD4+ or CD8+ clones.

V lost 2 bases and J lost 7; bases outside the gene matches: 7. In germline, CDR1 is MGHDK, CDR2 SYGVNS. The CDR3 spans 14 residues. Using immunoSEQ multiplex PCR, the repertoire was profiled, and TCRdb retains in-frame clones only, with some absent. Of 70,000 to 100,000 clones in the sample, 80% to 95% were seen once. About this clone: Its specificity is unknown.

This clonotype was obtained from a human donor in good health. The chain is built from TRBV25-1 and TRBJ1-1; 7 nucleotides line up with TRBD1. The specimen sequenced was CD8+ T cells sorted from blood. Written as DNA, the CDR3 is TGTGCCAGCAGTGAACTAACAGGGGCGGGTGAAGCTTTCTTT. As protein: CASSELTGAGEAFF.